The T cell receptor beta chain described here comes from a study of blood T cell repertoires in COVID-19. Across the whole study: Material from acute and convalescent COVID-19 was sourced from the United States, Italy and Spain. The cDNA or gDNA used as material had been derived from T cells, B-cell-depleted T cells, or PBMCs.

The length of the CDR3 is 16 residues. V lost 3 bases to trimming and J lost 0 bases; unmatched junction nucleotides: 3. Per germline, CDR1 KGHSH and CDR2 LQKENI. Authors' analysis steps: Nucleated cell counts were estimated from reference gene primer amplification. Using immunoSEQ multiplex PCR, the repertoire was profiled, and TCRdb retains in-frame clones only, with some absent. The V and J calls and clone size come from that table; D and trimming were worked out from the DNA. Of 78,000 or so clones listed, around 79% are singletons. Material: peripheral blood. The rearrangement uses TRBV18 and TRBJ1-5, with 9 bases matching TRBD1. The clonotype was recovered from a man of 80 years or more with acute or convalescent COVID-19. The CDR3 spells CASSPGQGHSNQPQHF. The CDR3 region has the DNA TGTGCCAGCTCACCGGGACAGGGACATAGCAATCAGCCCCAGCATTTT.